The 16 T cell receptor beta chains below all came from one sample that was sequenced in a study of blood T cell repertoires in COVID-19. Libraries were prepared by immunoSEQ multiplex PCR; TCRdb keeps only in-frame clonotypes and omits some of them. The repertoire holds about 260,000 clones, over 75% seen once, with 2% to 3% in the top ten. The sequencing input was peripheral blood. The receptors derive from a woman aged 50 to 60 with acute or convalescent COVID-19.

This sequence joins TRBV6-5 and TRBJ2-7, with TRBD2 matching over 9 bases. The CDR3 length is 12 residues. V was clipped by 8 bases and J by 3 bases; unmatched bases: 2. In germline, CDR1 is MNHEY, CDR2 SVGAGI. The CDR3 DNA is TGTGCCAGCCGCGGGAGGGGCTACGAGCAGTACTTC. It codes for CASRGRGYEQYF.

This rearrangement joins TRBV30 to TRBJ2-5; TRBD1 aligns across 10 bases. The germline V gene has CDR1 GTSNPN and CDR2 SVGIG (reference sequence). The CDR3 extends over 14 amino acids. Trimming cost V 5 bases and J 5 bases; bases outside gene matches: 8. CDR3 amino acids: CAWLGQGWRETQYF. The CDR3 DNA is TGTGCCTGGCTGGGACAGGGGTGGCGGGAGACCCAGTACTTC.

This clone was observed a handful of times. V and J are TRBV3-1 (or the pseudogene TRBV3-2) and TRBJ2-3, with TRBD2 matching 10 bases. The CDR3 is 17 amino acids. J gave up 7 bases and V 3 bases, and 13 bases lay outside the gene matches. Germline V gene data show CDR1 as LGHDT and CDR2 as YNNKEL (reference sequence). The CDR3: CASSHTSTSGSGYTQYF. DNA of the CDR3: TGTGCCAGCAGCCACACATCGACTAGCGGGTCCGGTTATACGCAGTATTTT.

The chain is built from TRBV10-1 and TRBJ2-3; 7 bases are shared with TRBD2. The V segment lost 1 base and the J segment 0 bases; nucleotides outside the gene matches: 4. CDR3 length: 16 amino acids. Germline V gene data show CDR1 as WNHNN and CDR2 as SYGVQD (reference sequence). The CDR3 DNA reads TGCGCCAGCAGTGAGTGTGGCGGGGGAAGCACAGATACGCAGTATTTT. Translated: CASSECGGGSTDTQYF.

Only one count was recorded for this clone. The J gene is TRBJ1-4, the V gene TRBV6-1; 9 nucleotides line up with TRBD1. The length of the CDR3 is 14 residues. Germline lookup yields CDR1 MNHNS and CDR2 SASEGT. J lost 7 bases, V lost 2 bases, and 2 bases had no gene match. The CDR3 coding sequence is TGTGCCAGCAGTGAATGGACAGGGGTTGAAAAACTGTTTTTT. It encodes CASSEWTGVEKLFF.

The chain has TRBV7-9 and TRBJ2-5; 7 nucleotides match TRBD2. The CDR3 totals 16 residues. V dropped 4 bases and J dropped 4; count of bases not matched to a gene: 12. Germline CDR1 SEHNR, CDR2 FQNEAQ (reference sequence). This CDR3 is CASSSPGGSDLETQYF. DNA for the CDR3: TGTGCCAGCAGCTCCCCGGGCGGGAGTGATCTAGAGACCCAGTACTTC.

The CDR3 reads CASRPPPAGQYEQYF. CDR3 bases: TGCGCCAGCAGGCCCCCCCCGGCAGGGCAATACGAGCAGTACTTC. This chain links TRBV10-1 with TRBJ2-7; D perhaps matches TRBD1 (5 bases). Germline CDR1 and CDR2: WNHNN and SYGVQD (reference sequence). The CDR3 contains 15 residues. The V gene lost 6 bases and the J gene lost 4 bases, with 19 bases spanning the gap.

In nucleotides, the CDR3 is TGCGCCAGCAGCCAAGATACGGTTCCGCCCCCTGAAGCTTTCTTT. Protein product: CASSQDTVPPPEAFF. The chain has TRBV4-1 and TRBJ1-1; the D is unclear. Germline values: CDR1 MGHRA, CDR2 YSYEKL. The CDR3 spans 15 residues. V was cut by 0 bases and J by 6 bases, with 14 bases left in between.

This rearrangement joins TRBV5-6 to TRBJ2-7; 9 nucleotides line up with TRBD2. V gave up 5 bases and J gave up 2 bases; unmatched junction bases: 5. CDR1 SGHDT and CDR2 YYEEEE come from the germline V gene. The CDR3 is made up of 14 amino acids. CDR3 DNA sequence: TGTGCCAGCAGACGGCGGGAGGGGACCTACGAGCAGTACTTC. It codes for CASRRREGTYEQYF. Looking up the rest from reference TRBV5-6 and TRBJ2-7 gives the full variable domain: DAGVTQSPTHLIKTRGQQVTLRCSPKSGHDTVSWYQQALGQGPQFIFQYYEEEERQRGNFPDRFSGHQFPNYSSELNVNALLLGDSALYLCASRRREGTYEQYFGPGTRLTVT.

The genes are TRBV7-2 and TRBJ1-5; a possible D gene is TRBD1 (5 bases). CDR1 and CDR2 (germline): SGHTA, FQGNSA. The V gene lost 3 bases and the J gene lost 5 bases, with 8 bases spanning the gap. The CDR3 spans 13 residues. CDR3 bases: TGTGCCAGCAGCTTGACCAGGGATCAGCCCCAGCATTTT. Translating gives CASSLTRDQPQHF.

V and J are TRBV7-8 and TRBJ2-7; 12 bases line up with TRBD2. The CDR3 sequence is 19 residues long. The V segment lost 3 bases and the J segment 1 base; nucleotides outside the gene matches: 13. Germline CDR1 reads SGHVS; CDR2 reads FQNEAQ. The chain's CDR3 is CASSFLAGGPLSPSYEQYF. CDR3 coding DNA: TGTGCCAGCAGCTTTCTAGCGGGAGGGCCACTATCCCCTTCCTACGAGCAGTACTTC.

The J gene is TRBJ2-7, the V gene TRBV5-1; D gene uncertain. This CDR3 spans 14 amino acids. Between the trimmed V and J ends, which lost 0 bases and 3 bases, there was a span of 10 bases. Germline CDR1 is SGHRS and CDR2 is YFSETQ. The CDR3 protein is CASSLGVQVYEQYF. The CDR3, as DNA: TGCGCCAGCAGCTTGGGGGTTCAGGTCTACGAGCAGTACTTC.

The chain couples TRBV7-9 to TRBJ1-4, with D possibly matching TRBD1 (6 bases). Germline V gene data show CDR1 as SEHNR and CDR2 as FQNEAQ (reference sequence). This CDR3 region has 14 residues. Trimming stripped 4 bases from V and 8 bases from J, with 14 bases between. The DNA of the CDR3 is TGTGCCAGCAGCTCCAGGGGAATAGAGGAAAAACTGTTTTTT. It is translated as CASSSRGIEEKLFF.

The V and J genes are TRBV28 and TRBJ1-2; D perhaps matches TRBD1 (5 bases). V gave up 5 bases and J gave up 1 base, with 11 bases separating them. CDR1 and CDR2 from the germline V gene are MDHEN and SYDVKM. The CDR3 has 14 residues. The CDR3 loop reads CASSQGSGNYGYTF. Here the CDR3 DNA reads TGTGCCAGCAGTCAGGGTTCGGGTAACTATGGCTACACCTTC.

This chain links TRBV28 with TRBJ1-1; 8 positions match TRBD1. With V trimmed by 6 bases and J by 1 base, 7 bases remained unmatched. Germline CDR1 and CDR2: MDHEN and SYDVKM. The CDR3 length is 15 residues. Here the CDR3 DNA reads TGTGCCAGCAGGCCAGGGGGACAGGCGAACACTGAAGCTTTCTTT. Protein: CASRPGGQANTEAFF.

This chain uses TRBV30 with TRBJ2-5; D not resolved. V shed 1 base and J shed 5 bases, with 11 bases lying between them. Germline CDR1 and CDR2: GTSNPN and SVGIG (reference sequence). The CDR3 runs 13 residues. The CDR3 region has the DNA TGTGCCTGGAGTGATATAAATCTGGAGACCCAGTACTTC. Residues: CAWSDINLETQYF.